These T cell receptor beta chains were read from a single sample in a study of T cell changes during pregnancy in multiple sclerosis. TCRdb's copy holds only in-frame clones and misses some; the assay was immunoSEQ multiplex PCR. The sample lists about 120,000 clones, approximately 93% occurring once. Sequenced here: peripheral blood, sampled before pregnancy. These receptor sequences come from a female donor with multiple sclerosis, enrolled in a pregnancy study. Each CDR3 is given with its conserved first and last residue. D genes are given only for firm matches. Clone size appears in some rows only: once, few, many, or a class for an expanded clone.

D gene: TRBD1
V gene: TRBV4-1
J gene: TRBJ1-6
clone size: NA
CDR3 protein: CASSKTGGGYNSPLHF
CDR3 DNA: TGCGCCAGCAGCAAAACAGGGGGTGGCTATAATTCACCCCTCCACTTT

D gene: NA
V gene: TRBV16
J gene: TRBJ2-2
clone size: NA
CDR3 protein: CASSQSGTRGATGELFF
CDR3 DNA: TGTGCCAGCAGCCAATCAGGGACACGGGGGGCCACCGGGGAGCTGTTTTTT

D gene: TRBD1
V gene: TRBV5-1
J gene: TRBJ2-5
clone size: NA
CDR3 protein: CASSRTGGLVAQETQYF
CDR3 DNA: TGCGCCAGCAGCAGGACAGGGGGCCTTGTGGCCCAAGAGACCCAGTACTTC

D gene: NA
V gene: TRBV9
J gene: TRBJ2-7
clone size: NA
CDR3 protein: CASSADLSGEQYF
CDR3 DNA: TGTGCCAGCAGCGCGGACCTCTCGGGGGAGCAGTACTTC

D gene: NA
V gene: TRBV19
J gene: TRBJ2-5
clone size: NA
CDR3 protein: CASRGAQETQYF
CDR3 DNA: TGTGCCAGCAGGGGGGCCCAAGAGACCCAGTACTTC

D gene: NA
V gene: TRBV7-9
J gene: TRBJ2-7
clone size: once
CDR3 protein: CASSFAGRYEQYF
CDR3 DNA: TGTGCCAGCAGCTTTGCGGGAAGATACGAGCAGTACTTC

D gene: TRBD2
V gene: TRBV10-3
J gene: TRBJ2-6
clone size: NA
CDR3 protein: CAIRTPGLAGEDGKSGANVLTF
CDR3 DNA: TGTGCCATCAGAACACCGGGACTAGCGGGAGAAGACGGTAAATCTGGGGCCAACGTCCTGACTTTC

D gene: TRBD1
V gene: TRBV19
J gene: TRBJ1-2
clone size: once
CDR3 protein: CASSIRGQGASGYTF
CDR3 DNA: TGTGCCAGTAGTATAAGAGGGCAGGGGGCCAGTGGCTACACCTTC

D gene: NA
V gene: TRBV5-1
J gene: TRBJ2-7
clone size: once
CDR3 protein: CASSVTGKASYEQYF
CDR3 DNA: TGCGCCAGCAGCGTTACAGGGAAAGCTTCCTACGAGCAGTACTTC

D gene: NA
V gene: TRBV7-3
J gene: TRBJ1-1
clone size: NA
CDR3 protein: CASSLMGGSDTEAFF
CDR3 DNA: TGTGCCAGCAGCTTAATGGGAGGGTCTGACACTGAAGCTTTCTTT

D gene: NA
V gene: TRBV7-9
J gene: TRBJ2-3
clone size: NA
CDR3 protein: CASSPLGGAADTQYF
CDR3 DNA: TGTGCCAGCAGCCCCTTGGGGGGGGCTGCAGATACGCAGTATTTT

D gene: NA
V gene: TRBV5-1
J gene: TRBJ2-6
clone size: once
CDR3 protein: CASSPTDSGANVLTF
CDR3 DNA: TGCGCCAGCAGCCCTACTGACTCTGGGGCCAACGTCCTGACTTTC

D gene: NA
V gene: TRBV29-1
J gene: TRBJ1-1
clone size: NA
CDR3 protein: CSSAENTEAFF
CDR3 DNA: TGCAGCTCCGCGGAGAACACTGAAGCTTTCTTT

D gene: NA
V gene: TRBV7-6
J gene: TRBJ2-2
clone size: NA
CDR3 protein: CASSLVGGTLGTGELFF
CDR3 DNA: TGTGCCAGCAGCTTAGTAGGGGGTACTTTAGGCACCGGGGAGCTGTTTTTT

D gene: TRBD1
V gene: TRBV6-1
J gene: TRBJ1-5
clone size: NA
CDR3 protein: CANGDRINQPQHF
CDR3 DNA: TGTGCCAACGGGGACAGGATCAATCAGCCCCAGCATTTT

D gene: TRBD1
V gene: TRBV10-3
J gene: TRBJ1-6
clone size: few
CDR3 protein: CAIGSTPGQDNSPLHF
CDR3 DNA: TGTGCCATCGGGTCGACTCCGGGACAGGATAATTCACCCCTCCACTTT

D gene: NA
V gene: TRBV28
J gene: TRBJ2-2
clone size: NA
CDR3 protein: CASSPLNTGELFF
CDR3 DNA: TGTGCCAGCAGTCCTCTTAACACCGGGGAGCTGTTTTTT

D gene: TRBD2
V gene: TRBV4-1
J gene: TRBJ2-7
clone size: NA
CDR3 protein: CASSQEIAGAGEQYF
CDR3 DNA: TGCGCCAGCAGCCAAGAGATAGCGGGGGCGGGGGAGCAGTACTTC

D gene: NA
V gene: TRBV30
J gene: TRBJ2-3
clone size: NA
CDR3 protein: CALGGWGLGDTQYF
CDR3 DNA: TGTGCCCTGGGGGGGTGGGGGCTGGGAGATACGCAGTATTTT

D gene: TRBD1
V gene: TRBV7-9
J gene: TRBJ1-3
clone size: NA
CDR3 protein: CASSAQTGAGNTIYF
CDR3 DNA: TGTGCCAGCAGCGCACAGACAGGGGCTGGAAACACCATATATTTT

D gene: TRBD1
V gene: TRBV6-1
J gene: TRBJ2-7
clone size: NA
CDR3 protein: CAMRTGYEQYF
CDR3 DNA: TGTGCCATGAGGACAGGCTACGAGCAGTACTTC

D gene: NA
V gene: TRBV10-3
J gene: TRBJ2-7
clone size: NA
CDR3 protein: CAISDSSVEQYF
CDR3 DNA: TGTGCCATCAGTGATTCTAGCGTAGAGCAGTACTTC

D gene: NA
V gene: TRBV5-4
J gene: TRBJ1-6
clone size: once
CDR3 protein: CASSLRDNSPLHF
CDR3 DNA: TGTGCCAGCAGCTTACGGGACAACTCACCCCTCCACTTT

D gene: NA
V gene: TRBV6-5
J gene: TRBJ1-1
clone size: NA
CDR3 protein: CASSLLGGFAEAFF
CDR3 DNA: TGTGCCAGCAGTCTGTTAGGAGGTTTCGCTGAAGCTTTCTTT

D gene: NA
V gene: TRBV7-8
J gene: TRBJ2-3
clone size: once
CDR3 protein: CASSKDTYPVGGDTQYF
CDR3 DNA: TGTGCCAGCAGCAAAGATACTTACCCCGTCGGGGGAGATACGCAGTATTTT

D gene: NA
V gene: TRBV6-6
J gene: TRBJ2-1
clone size: NA
CDR3 protein: CASSYATGTLYNEQFF
CDR3 DNA: TGTGCCAGCAGTTACGCCACCGGGACACTATACAATGAGCAGTTCTTC

D gene: TRBD2
V gene: TRBV11-2
J gene: TRBJ2-7
clone size: NA
CDR3 protein: CASSLGWTSGGSEQYF
CDR3 DNA: TGTGCCAGCAGCTTAGGTTGGACTAGCGGGGGATCCGAGCAGTACTTC

D gene: NA
V gene: TRBV7-9
J gene: TRBJ2-7
clone size: NA
CDR3 protein: CASSLTSYEQYF
CDR3 DNA: TGTGCCAGCAGCTTGACTAGCTACGAGCAGTACTTC

D gene: NA
V gene: TRBV7-2
J gene: TRBJ1-3
clone size: NA
CDR3 protein: CASSTHDGGATIYF
CDR3 DNA: TGTGCCAGCAGCACCCACGACGGGGGAGCCACCATATATTTT

D gene: NA
V gene: TRBV28
J gene: TRBJ2-5
clone size: NA
CDR3 protein: CASSRGLRETQYF
CDR3 DNA: TGTGCCAGCAGTAGGGGCCTGAGGGAGACCCAGTACTTC

D gene: TRBD1
V gene: TRBV7-9
J gene: TRBJ1-4
clone size: once
CDR3 protein: CASSLVDRVMGKLFF
CDR3 DNA: TGTGCCAGCAGCTTAGTGGACAGGGTCATGGGAAAACTGTTTTTT

D gene: TRBD2
V gene: TRBV4-1
J gene: TRBJ2-1
clone size: NA
CDR3 protein: CASSPALAGYNEQFF
CDR3 DNA: TGCGCCAGCAGCCCGGCCCTAGCGGGATACAATGAGCAGTTCTTC

D gene: NA
V gene: TRBV29-1
J gene: TRBJ1-3
clone size: NA
CDR3 protein: CSVERGGSGNTIYF
CDR3 DNA: TGCAGCGTTGAGAGGGGGGGCTCTGGAAACACCATATATTTT

D gene: TRBD1
V gene: TRBV2
J gene: TRBJ2-2
clone size: NA
CDR3 protein: CASCRDRGMAELFF
CDR3 DNA: TGTGCCAGCTGCCGGGACAGGGGCATGGCGGAGCTGTTTTTT

D gene: TRBD2
V gene: TRBV9
J gene: TRBJ2-3
clone size: once
CDR3 protein: CASSVGTAGDPSTDTQYF
CDR3 DNA: TGTGCCAGCAGCGTAGGTACGGCGGGGGACCCTAGCACAGATACGCAGTATTTT